This TCR beta chain was retrieved from a study of radiation and T cells in renal cell carcinoma. Repertoires were generated with immunoSEQ multiplex PCR, while TCRdb's copy carries only in-frame clones and drops some. The repertoire consists of about 78,000 clones, with around 89% occurring once and the leading ten covering 5% to 7.5%. Trimming cost V 4 bases and J 4 bases, with 16 bases left between them. CDR3 length equals 15 residues. From germline, CDR1 is SGHDT and CDR2 YYEEEE. This clone was detected once. Time point meaning: blood 4 weeks post-SBRT, at nephrectomy. Described treatment: 15 Gy SBRT to primary tumor, nephrectomy 4 weeks later. Nephrectomy followed 15 Gy stereotactic body radiation by 4 weeks. This renal cell carcinoma was of the clear cell type.

This chain connects TRBV5-6 to TRBJ2-3, with TRBD1 as a possible D gene (8 bases). The material sequenced was blood, taken from a patient whose treatment included radiotherapy and nephrectomy. The sequence came from a woman aged 70 to 79 with renal cell carcinoma. CDR3 nucleotide sequence: TGTGCCAGCAGCGGGAGGACAGGGAGGGCAGATACGCAGTATTTT. Translating it yields CASSGRTGRADTQYF.